A single sample is the source of the 20 T cell receptor beta chains below, sequenced in a study of shared clonotypes between healthy human individuals. Assay: immunoSEQ multiplex PCR; the TCRdb copy retains only in-frame clones and omits some. The data contain 1 million to 1.2 million clones, about 80% of them singletons. Material for sequencing was memory CD4+ T cells from PBMCs. Specified subset: CD45RA-negative fraction. Receptors originate from a man between 18 and 35 years old in good health. Some clones in this sample may be carry-over from other donors' samples.

The chain couples TRBV18 to TRBJ1-5; TRBD1 is a possible D gene (5 bases). V lost 6 bases, J lost 4 bases, and 13 bases lay in between. The CDR3 covers 14 residues. Germline loops: CDR1 KGHSH, CDR2 LQKENI. This chain's CDR3 is CASSSGAGNQPQHF. The CDR3 coding sequence is TGTGCCAGCTCCTCCGGAGCAGGGAATCAGCCCCAGCATTTT.

The chain uses TRBV2 and TRBJ2-5; D is possibly TRBD2 (5 bases). V was shortened by 7 bases and J by 2 bases, with 23 bases between the two germline ends. The CDR3 covers 17 residues. Germline V CDR1 and CDR2: SNHLY, FYNNEI. This CDR3 reads CASKARGYEQLQETQYF. CDR3 coding DNA: TGTGCCAGCAAAGCCCGAGGGTATGAACAGCTTCAAGAGACCCAGTACTTC.

The V and J genes are TRBV6-6 and TRBJ2-1, with D unresolved. V lost 0 bases and J lost 4, with 7 bases in between. CDR1 and CDR2 from the germline V gene are MNHNY and SVGAGI (reference sequence). CDR3 size: 14 residues. CDR3 protein: CASSYSNGYNEQFF. The CDR3 coding sequence is TGTGCCAGCAGTTACTCGAATGGTTACAATGAGCAGTTCTTC.

The chain uses TRBV11-3 and TRBJ1-1; D unresolved. This CDR3 spans 12 amino acids. In germline, CDR1 is SGHNT, CDR2 YENEEA. V was clipped by 5 bases and J by 8 bases, with 12 bases between them. The CDR3 nucleotides are TGTGCCAGCAGCCCGGACGGTCACGAAGCTTTCTTT. The encoded protein is CASSPDGHEAFF.

This chain joins TRBV11-3 and TRBJ2-1; 8 nucleotides match TRBD2. CDR1 is SGHNT and CDR2 is YENEEA in the germline V gene. Unmatched junction bases numbered 8, after V lost 0 bases and J lost 4 bases. This CDR3 region has 17 residues. The chain's CDR3 is CASSLDLGLAGYNEQFF. The DNA for the CDR3 is TGTGCCAGCAGCTTAGACTTAGGGCTAGCGGGTTACAATGAGCAGTTCTTC.

The chain combines TRBV5-1 with TRBJ2-7, with no clear D. Between the trimmed V and J ends, which lost 0 bases and 3 bases, there was a span of 10 bases. Germline V lookup: CDR1 SGHRS, CDR2 YFSETQ. The CDR3 spans 14 residues. The CDR3, as DNA: TGCGCCAGCAGCTTGGCCCCGCAGAACTACGAGCAGTACTTC. Amino acid sequence: CASSLAPQNYEQYF.

The CDR3 DNA reads TGTGCCAGCAGCAGCCGGGACAGGGGGACCTACGAGCAGTACTTC. Its translation: CASSSRDRGTYEQYF. The V and J genes are TRBV11-2 and TRBJ2-7; TRBD1 matches 11 bases. V shed 5 bases, J shed 2 bases, and the junction held 5 bases outside the gene matches. Germline-derived CDR1 and CDR2 are SGHAT and FQNNGV. There are 15 residues in the CDR3.

This clone was counted only a few times. The rearrangement links TRBV11-2 to TRBJ1-1; unclear D gene. Per the germline V gene, CDR1 is SGHAT and CDR2 is FQNNGV. V dropped 4 bases and J dropped 5 bases, with 11 bases sitting between them. This CDR3 comprises 13 residues. The DNA for the CDR3 is TGTGCCAGCAGCTCCAGTTGGGGAACTGAAGCTTTCTTT. It encodes CASSSSWGTEAFF.

DNA for the CDR3: TGTGCCAGCAGCGCCGATTCGGTGGGGGCAAGAGAAAAACTGTTTTTT. It specifies CASSADSVGAREKLFF. The rearrangement links TRBV5-4 to TRBJ1-4; D is perhaps TRBD1 (6 bases). CDR1 is SGHNT, CDR2 YYREEE, per germline (reference sequence). The V end was cut by 4 bases, the J end by 8 bases, with 21 bases between. This CDR3 region has 16 residues.

Turning to this clone: Distinct nucleotide sequences in the sample also encode this CDR3. The gene calls are TRBV28 and TRBJ1-1; D is unclear. From germline, CDR1 is MDHEN and CDR2 SYDVKM. V was trimmed by 6 bases and J by 8 bases, leaving 10 bases between them. The CDR3 consists of 11 residues. In DNA, the CDR3 is TGTGCCAGCAGCTCCGCTGCGGAAGCTTTCTTT. It codes for CASSSAAEAFF. The full variable domain, in which reference TRBV28 and TRBJ1-1 provide the parts outside the CDR3, is DVKVTQSSRYLVKRTGEKVFLECVQDMDHENMFWYRQDPGLGLRLIYFSYDVKMKEKGDIPEGYSVSREKKERFSLILESASTNQTSMYLCASSSAAEAFFGQGTRLTVV.

V usage is TRBV7-2 and J usage is TRBJ2-6; D is perhaps TRBD1 (5 bases). The V end was cut by 0 bases, the J end by 8 bases, with 14 bases between. Germline V gene data show CDR1 as SGHTA and CDR2 as FQGNSA. The CDR3 runs to 16 residues. Written as DNA, the CDR3 is TGTGCCAGCAGCTTAGCGGGCACAGGCGGAACCAACGTCCTGACTTTC. This sequence encodes CASSLAGTGGTNVLTF.

The rearrangement joins TRBV28 to TRBJ1-1; maybe TRBD1 (5 bases). This CDR3 is 14 amino acids long. Trimming removed 5 bases from V and 6 bases from J, with 16 bases in between. The germline V gene has CDR1 MDHEN and CDR2 SYDVKM. DNA for the CDR3: TGTGCCAGCAGTCCGGGGCTCCTGATGGCTGAAGCTTTCTTT. Translating it yields CASSPGLLMAEAFF.

The chain recombines TRBV9 with TRBJ2-7, with unresolved D. Per the germline V gene, CDR1 is SGDLS and CDR2 is YYNGEE. CDR3 length: 15 amino acids. Trimming took off 1 base at V and 0 bases at J, with 11 bases between the two ends. The CDR3 DNA sequence: TGTGCCAGCAGCGTAAGTCCGGGTCCCTCCTACGAGCAGTACTTC. The encoded protein is CASSVSPGPSYEQYF.

The chain links TRBV12-5 to TRBJ2-1; D is unresolved. V was shortened by 1 base and J by 8 bases, with 15 bases between the two germline ends. The CDR3 covers 15 residues. Germline CDR1 reads LGHNT; CDR2 reads FRNRAP. CDR3 DNA sequence: TGTGCTAGTGGTTTGGGTGCCGGCCAGACCGATGAGCAGTTCTTC. Protein product: CASGLGAGQTDEQFF.

This chain connects TRBV4-1 to TRBJ2-7; TRBD1 or TRBD2 may be the D gene (7 bases each). The CDR3 has 17 amino acids. Germline V gene sequence: CDR1 MGHRA, CDR2 YSYEKL. V was pared by 4 bases and J by 0 bases, with 19 bases between. The DNA of the CDR3 is TGCGCCAGCAGCCGTGGGGGGGGACAGACCTTCTCCTACGAGCAGTACTTC. Protein: CASSRGGGQTFSYEQYF.

The chain joins TRBV2 to TRBJ2-5; D is undetermined. Germline CDR1 reads SNHLY; CDR2 reads FYNNEI. V gave up 2 bases and J gave up 7 bases, with 11 bases separating them. There are 13 residues in the CDR3. CDR3 sequence reads: CASSETGSGTQYF. For the CDR3, the DNA is TGTGCCAGCAGTGAAACCGGCTCAGGGACCCAGTACTTC.

The CDR3 region has the DNA TGCGCCAGCAGCTTCCGGGACTCCAAATTATACAATGAGCAGTTCTTC. Encoded protein: CASSFRDSKLYNEQFF. The chain recombines TRBV5-1 with TRBJ2-1; perhaps TRBD2 as D (6 bases). V gave up 2 bases and J gave up 4 bases, with 16 bases separating them. Germline values: CDR1 SGHRS, CDR2 YFSETQ. This CDR3 region has 16 residues.

The chain combines TRBV10-1 with TRBJ2-1; D uncertain. The germline V gene has CDR1 WNHNN and CDR2 SYGVQD (reference sequence). This CDR3 is 15 amino acids long. Between the trimmed V and J ends, which lost 8 bases and 2 bases, there was a span of 16 bases. The CDR3 nucleotides read TGCGCCAGCTCCCCCAATAGCCAGACCTACAATGAGCAGTTCTTC. Translation gives CASSPNSQTYNEQFF.

V gene TRBV14 combines with J gene TRBJ2-7, with D possibly being TRBD2 (6 bases). V lost 5 bases, J lost 4 bases, and 15 bases lay in between. This CDR3 contains 14 residues. Germline V gene data show CDR1 as SGHDN and CDR2 as FVKESK. CDR3 sequence reads: CASSGLGLTYEQYF. CDR3 DNA: TGTGCCAGCAGCGGTTTGGGACTGACTTACGAGCAGTACTTC.

This chain joins TRBV7-8 and TRBJ2-5; TRBD1 aligns across 7 bases. Germline assignment: CDR1 SGHVS and CDR2 FQNEAQ. With V trimmed by 10 bases and J by 8 bases, 16 bases remained unmatched. This CDR3 has 14 amino acids. This CDR3 is CATKMGTARDTQYF. For the CDR3, the DNA is TGTGCCACCAAGATGGGGACAGCAAGAGATACCCAGTACTTC.